A single sample is the source of the 19 T cell receptor beta chains below, sequenced in a study of spatial heterogeneity in lung cancer. Time point defined: blood at routine non-recurrence follow-up after resection. No cells were sorted before sequencing. The whole RNA sequenced was extracted from tumor, nontumor lung or frozen PBMC. TCRdb independently ran MiXCR on the 5' RACE reads; one entry per CDR3 protein. The sample contains around 110,000 distinct CDR3 sequences, 9.5% to 15% of which appear only once. The input for sequencing was PBMCs, taken at follow-up. These TCRs come from a male donor with early-stage non-small cell lung cancer.

This clonotype showed up just a few times. The chain recombines TRBV5-1 with TRBJ1-6, with a possible D match to TRBD1 (6 bases). CDR1 SGHRS and CDR2 YFSETQ come from the germline V gene. The CDR3 totals 14 residues. The ends were cut back, 6 bases at V and 8 bases at J, with 15 bases in the middle. The CDR3 loop reads CASTTGVWDSPLHF. In nucleotides, the CDR3 is TGCGCCAGCACGACAGGAGTCTGGGATTCACCCCTCCACTTT.

This clonotype was observed many times. The V gene is TRBV20-1, the J gene TRBJ1-2; D gene unclear. The CDR3 is 12 residues long. Per germline, CDR1 DFQATT and CDR2 SNEGSKA (reference sequence). Trimming pared 1 base from V and 4 bases from J, leaving 7 bases between. CDR3 coding DNA: TGCAGTGCTAGAGCAGGCCTCTATGGCTACACCTTC. It codes for CSARAGLYGYTF.

The sample holds many counts of this clonotype. The chain is built from TRBV7-2 and TRBJ1-3; D remains ambiguous. The CDR3 loop spans 14 amino acids. Between the trimmed V and J ends, which lost 1 base and 4 bases, there was a span of 8 bases. Looked up from germline, CDR1 is SGHTA and CDR2 is FQGNSA. The chain's CDR3 is CASSLGLAGNTIYF. As DNA, the CDR3 is TGTGCCAGCAGCTTAGGCTTGGCAGGAAACACCATATATTTT.

Many counts were recorded for this clonotype. CDR3 residues: CASSLGAGGFNQPQHF. DNA for the CDR3: TGTGCCAGCAGCCTAGGGGCAGGGGGTTTCAATCAGCCCCAGCATTTT. The genes are TRBV6-2 or TRBV6-3 and TRBJ1-5, with 7 bases matching TRBD1. CDR3 length equals 16 residues. V was clipped by 6 bases and J by 3 bases; unmatched bases: 11. The V gene's germline CDR1 is MNHEY and CDR2 SVGEGT.

Concerning this clonotype itself: One end of the junction fails to match germline, which may point to a read error. V and J are TRBV5-1 and TRBJ2-7; perhaps TRBD1 as D (6 bases). The CDR3 has 15 amino acids. In germline, CDR1 is SGHRS, CDR2 YFSETQ. The CDR3 region has the DNA TGCGCCAGCAGTTTGGACAGTCCGACACCCTACGAGCAGTACTTC. Protein sequence: CASSLDSPTPYEQYF. Drawing the rest from reference TRBV5-1 and TRBJ2-7, the complete variable domain is KAGVTQTPRYLIKTRGQQVTLSCSPISGHRSVSWYQQTPGQGLQFLFEYFSETQRNKGNFPGRFSGRQFSNSRSEMNVSTLELGDSALYLCASSLDSPTPYEQYFGPGTRLTVT.

This clonotype has at least ten counts. This chain uses TRBV28 with TRBJ1-1; D perhaps matches TRBD1 (5 bases). Trimming stripped 3 bases from V and 5 bases from J, with 16 bases between. The CDR3 extends over 15 amino acids. Germline CDR1 reads MDHEN; CDR2 reads SYDVKM. The CDR3 region has the DNA TGTGCCAGCAGTTTGGGATACGGGGGGAGGACTGAAGCTTTCTTT. Translated, it gives CASSLGYGGRTEAFF.

This chain links TRBV11-1 with TRBJ2-2, with no clear D. Germline V CDR1 and CDR2: SGHAT, FQDESV (reference sequence). This CDR3 has 13 amino acids. The V gene lost 4 bases and the J gene lost 5 bases, with 8 bases spanning the gap. The CDR3 bases are TGTGCCAGCAGCTCGATCTTGACCGGGGAGCTGTTTTTT. Translated: CASSSILTGELFF.

This clonotype has ten or more counts. The chain couples TRBV20-1 to TRBJ1-5; 7 bases are a match to TRBD1. This CDR3 spans 15 amino acids. V shed 4 bases and J 3 bases; nucleotides not matched to a gene: 9. Germline CDR1 is DFQATT and CDR2 is SNEGSKA (reference sequence). In nucleotides, the CDR3 is TGCAGTGCTAACTCCGGGACAGTGAACAATCAGCCCCAGCATTTT. It yields the protein CSANSGTVNNQPQHF.

This clonotype was recorded many times. This chain joins TRBV11-2 and TRBJ1-5; D unclear. V lost 0 bases and J 9 bases, leaving 6 bases between the germline ends. The V gene's germline CDR1 is SGHAT and CDR2 FQNNGV. The CDR3 is made up of 12 amino acids. CDR3 nucleotide sequence: TGTGCCAGCAGCTTAGATTTTGGGCCCCAGCATTTT. It translates to CASSLDFGPQHF.

This clonotype appeared a few times. J is TRBJ2-7 and V is TRBV7-3; the D gene is possibly TRBD2 (7 bases). This CDR3 contains 15 residues. The germline gives CDR1 SGHTA, CDR2 FQGTGA. V was clipped by 5 bases and J by 1 base, with 15 bases between them. The CDR3 reads CASSPSGGQSYEQYF. CDR3 in DNA: TGTGCCAGCAGCCCTTCCGGGGGGCAATCCTACGAGCAGTACTTC.

This clonotype has at least ten counts. V and J are TRBV28 and TRBJ2-7, with 9 bases aligning to TRBD1. This CDR3 has 14 amino acids. V lost 6 bases and J lost 1; bases outside the gene matches: 4. CDR1 MDHEN and CDR2 SYDVKM come from the germline V gene. CDR3 protein: CASRGQGESYEQYF. The CDR3 region has the DNA TGTGCCAGCAGGGGACAGGGCGAATCCTACGAGCAGTACTTC.

V gene TRBV28 combines with J gene TRBJ2-4; unclear D gene. The germline V and J ends were trimmed by 3 bases and 0 bases, with 3 bases remaining between them. CDR1 and CDR2 from the germline V gene are MDHEN and SYDVKM. The CDR3 totals 13 residues. The CDR3 loop is CASSLGAKNIQYF. The CDR3 DNA reads TGTGCCAGCAGTTTGGGAGCCAAAAACATTCAGTACTTC.

The V and J genes are TRBV5-5 and TRBJ2-1, with 15 bases fitting TRBD2. The CDR3 has 17 amino acids. J was trimmed by 7 bases and V by 2 bases; bases with no gene match: 7. Per germline, CDR1 SGHKS and CDR2 YYEKEE (reference sequence). CDR3 amino acids: CASSLAQGLAGGNEQFF. The CDR3 DNA sequence: TGTGCCAGCAGCTTAGCCCAGGGACTAGCGGGGGGAAATGAGCAGTTCTTC. The entire variable domain, with the rest obtained from reference TRBV5-5 and TRBJ2-1, is as follows: DAGVTQSPTHLIKTRGQQVTLRCSPISGHKSVSWYQQVLGQGPQFIFQYYEKEERGRGNFPDRFSARQFPNYSSELNVNALLLGDSALYLCASSLAQGLAGGNEQFFGPGTRLTVL.

This clonotype was seen a handful of times. This chain uses TRBV4-3 with TRBJ2-7; the D is unclear. Trimming shortened V by 0 bases and J by 9 bases, and 9 bases separated the two germline ends. Germline loops: CDR1 LGHNA, CDR2 YSLEER. The CDR3 extends over 12 amino acids. The CDR3 sequence: CASSQDSARQYF. In DNA form, the CDR3 reads TGCGCCAGCAGCCAAGATTCGGCCAGGCAGTACTTC.

The chain is built from TRBV12-3 or TRBV12-4 and TRBJ1-5; D unresolved. The V and J ends lost 1 base and 3 bases respectively, with 10 bases between them. The CDR3 is 15 residues long. The CDR3 is CASSLGRGFNQPQHF. DNA for the CDR3: TGTGCCAGCAGTTTAGGGAGAGGGTTCAATCAGCCCCAGCATTTT.

This clonotype was seen more than once but under ten times. The chain uses TRBV5-6 and TRBJ1-4; a possible D gene is TRBD1 (5 bases). The CDR3 has 16 residues. Germline-derived CDR1 and CDR2 are SGHDT and YYEEEE. Trimming cost V 4 bases and J 5 bases, with 18 bases left between them. The CDR3 bases are TGTGCCAGCAGCACCGCAGTCCGACGGGGGAATGAAAAACTGTTTTTT. It encodes CASSTAVRRGNEKLFF.

This clonotype was recorded a few times. The chain links TRBV20-1 to TRBJ2-2, with D perhaps matching TRBD1 (5 bases). Germline V CDR1 and CDR2: DFQATT, SNEGSKA (reference sequence). Trimming took 6 bases from V and 2 from J, leaving 13 bases between them. The length of the CDR3 is 14 residues. The CDR3 region has the DNA TGCAGTGCCGTAAGCGACAGCAACACCGGGGAGCTGTTTTTT. This translates into CSAVSDSNTGELFF.

This sequence joins TRBV6-5 and TRBJ2-2; 9 bases fit TRBD1. The CDR3 has 16 residues. The junction had 8 bases not matched to a gene; V was cut back by 7 bases and J by 2 bases. Germline V CDR1 and CDR2: MNHEY, SVGAGI. CDR3 sequence reads: CASKPGTGKNTGELFF. CDR3 sequence (DNA): TGTGCCAGCAAACCAGGGACAGGGAAAAACACCGGGGAGCTGTTTTTT.

At least ten counts were recorded for this clonotype. The chain couples TRBV12-3 or TRBV12-4 to TRBJ2-6; D possibly corresponds to TRBD2 (5 bases). The CDR3 contains 16 residues. V lost 3 bases to trimming and J lost 0 bases, with 9 bases between them. CDR3 region: CASSFGVSSGANVLTF. The CDR3 DNA reads as TGTGCCAGCAGTTTCGGGGTGAGCTCTGGGGCCAACGTCCTGACTTTC.